The 27 T cell receptor beta chains in this list originate from one sample, sequenced in a study of blood T cell repertoires in COVID-19. Repertoires were generated with immunoSEQ multiplex PCR, while TCRdb's copy carries only in-frame clones and drops some. The sample lists some 130,000 clones; approximately 82% were seen once. What was sequenced was peripheral blood. These receptors all come from a man aged 60-69 years who had recovered from COVID-19.

The CDR3 DNA reads as TGTGCCAGCAGGGGGGGGAAAGAGACCCAGTACTTC. Translated, it gives CASRGGKETQYF. This rearrangement joins TRBV28 to TRBJ2-5, with TRBD2 matching 7 bases. Trimming removed 6 bases from V and 3 bases from J; junction bases left unmatched: 1. Germline CDR1 and CDR2: MDHEN and SYDVKM. The CDR3 sequence is 12 residues long.

The chain joins TRBV7-9 to TRBJ1-2, with 7 bases aligning to TRBD1. This CDR3 comprises 14 residues. Per the germline V gene, CDR1 is SEHNR and CDR2 is FQNEAQ (reference sequence). V trimming: 1 base; J trimming: 5 bases; junction bases outside the gene matches: 4. CDR3 nucleotide sequence: TGTGCCAGCAGCTTAGGGGCAGGGGGATATGGCTACACCTTC. Its protein product is CASSLGAGGYGYTF.

The chain recombines TRBV19 with TRBJ2-2; 7 nucleotides line up with TRBD2. The CDR3 sequence is 12 residues long. CDR1 LNHDA and CDR2 SQIVND come from the germline V gene (reference sequence). The ends lost 8 bases at V and 8 bases at J; junction bases unmatched: 5. The CDR3 coding sequence is TGTGCCAGTCGTGCGGGAGCGGGGGAGCTGTTTTTT. This translates into CASRAGAGELFF.

A few counts support this clone. The CDR3 DNA sequence: TGTGCCAGCAGCTTAGGAGGGACCATCCATGGCGAGCAGTACTTC. This sequence encodes CASSLGGTIHGEQYF. The chain is built from TRBV5-6 and TRBJ2-7; tentatively, D is TRBD2 (6 bases). Germline V gene sequence: CDR1 SGHDT, CDR2 YYEEEE. CDR3 length: 15 amino acids. The ends were cut back, 2 bases at V and 6 bases at J, with 18 bases in the middle.

The chain uses TRBV4-3 and TRBJ2-1; 9 bases agree with TRBD2. J was trimmed by 5 bases and V by 0 bases; bases with no gene match: 5. The CDR3 is 16 residues long. Germline lookup yields CDR1 LGHNA and CDR2 YSLEER. Written as DNA, the CDR3 is TGCGCCAGCAGCCAAGACTGGCGGGGGGGCAACAATGAGCAGTTCTTC. This gives the protein CASSQDWRGGNNEQFF.

A few counts support this clone. The junction departs from germline at one end; a sequencing error may be responsible. The chain carries TRBV7-9 and TRBJ1-1; D gene unclear. Germline lookup yields CDR1 SEHNR and CDR2 FQNEAQ (reference sequence). This CDR3 has 13 residues. The DNA of the CDR3 is TGTGCCAGCAGCATAGCTGGGAGTACTGAAGCTTTCTTT. Residues: CASSIAGSTEAFF.

This clone was counted ten times or more. The gene calls are TRBV27 and TRBJ2-7; TRBD2 might be the D (6 bases). CDR1 MNHEY and CDR2 SMNVEV come from the germline V gene (reference sequence). V gave up 7 bases and J gave up 13 bases, with 26 bases separating them. The CDR3 spans 14 residues. CDR3 sequence: CASNTRGILRPAYF. CDR3 in DNA: TGTGCCAGCAATACCCGGGGGATCCTACGCCCTGCTTACTTC.

The gene calls are TRBV13 and TRBJ2-5; D remains unclear. There are 11 residues in the CDR3. V was trimmed by 5 bases and J by 4 bases, leaving 5 bases between them. CDR1 is PRHDT and CDR2 is FYEKMQ in the germline V gene (reference sequence). The CDR3 loop reads CASSLTETQYF. CDR3 DNA: TGTGCCAGCAGCCTAACAGAGACCCAGTACTTC.

The V call is TRBV6-2 or TRBV6-3, the J call TRBJ2-2; 7 positions agree with TRBD1. V trimming: 2 bases; J trimming: 4 bases; junction bases outside the gene matches: 4. The CDR3 consists of 15 residues. Looked up from germline, CDR1 is MNHEY and CDR2 is SVGEGT. CDR3 residues: CASSYEGAGTGELFF. The DNA for the CDR3 is TGTGCCAGCAGTTACGAGGGGGCGGGCACCGGGGAGCTGTTTTTT.

J is TRBJ1-2 and V is TRBV10-1, with no clear D. The V and J ends lost 6 bases and 7 bases respectively, with 9 bases between them. The germline V gene encodes CDR1 WNHNN and CDR2 SYGVQD (reference sequence). This CDR3 has 11 residues. The CDR3 spells CASRGESGYTF. CDR3 coding DNA: TGCGCCAGCAGGGGAGAATCTGGCTACACCTTC.

This clone was picked up one time. CDR3 bases: TGTGCCAGCAGTTTACAAAAATACACAGGGTCTGGCAATCAGCCCCAGCATTTT. Encoded protein: CASSLQKYTGSGNQPQHF. This chain connects TRBV27 to TRBJ1-5; D may be TRBD1 (6 bases). CDR1 is MNHEY, CDR2 SMNVEV, per germline (reference sequence). The CDR3 length is 18 residues. Trimming removed 2 bases from V and 2 bases from J, with 19 bases in between.

The chain uses TRBV27 and TRBJ1-2; 7 bases map to TRBD1. V gave up 7 bases and J gave up 8 bases; unmatched junction bases: 10. The CDR3 runs 13 residues. Germline V gene lookup returns CDR1 MNHEY and CDR2 SMNVEV (reference sequence). Written as DNA, the CDR3 is TGTGCCAGCACTAGGGACAGAGGTTACGGCTACACCTTC. This sequence encodes CASTRDRGYGYTF.

This rearrangement joins TRBV21-1 to TRBJ2-2; TRBD2, the table's D call, was not compared with the DNA. TRBV21-1 is a listed pseudogene. The CDR3 totals 15 residues. The CDR3: CASTEGLDVTGELFF. The CDR3 DNA reads TGTGCCAGCACTGAGGGACTAGACGTTACCGGGGAGCTGTTTTTT.

The genes are TRBV24-1 and TRBJ2-3; D may be TRBD1 (6 bases). CDR1 is KGHDR, CDR2 SFDVKD, per germline. This CDR3 comprises 17 residues. V was pared by 3 bases and J by 0 bases, with 15 bases between. The CDR3 coding sequence is TGTGCCACCAGTGATCCATCCAGGGGAACTAGCACAGATACGCAGTATTTT. Amino acid sequence: CATSDPSRGTSTDTQYF.

The chain uses TRBV6-1 and TRBJ2-1; 8 bases agree with TRBD2. CDR3 length equals 17 residues. The ends lost 2 bases at V and 0 bases at J; junction bases unmatched: 6. Germline CDR1 reads MNHNS; CDR2 reads SASEGT. CDR3 nucleotides: TGTGCCAGCAGTGAATCATTAGCGGGGTACTCCTACAATGAGCAGTTCTTC. The encoded protein is CASSESLAGYSYNEQFF.

This clone appeared a few times. The V and J genes are TRBV7-2 and TRBJ1-6; 7 positions agree with TRBD1. CDR1 is SGHTA and CDR2 is FQGNSA in the germline V gene. This CDR3 has 14 residues. The ends lost 4 bases at V and 5 bases at J; junction bases unmatched: 2. As DNA, the CDR3 is TGTGCCAGCAGCTCGGGACAGAATAATTCACCCCTCCACTTT. Protein sequence: CASSSGQNNSPLHF. The variable domain in full, with the rest retrieved from reference TRBV7-2 and TRBJ1-6, is GAGVSQSPSNKVTEKGKDVELRCDPISGHTALYWYRQSLGQGLEFLIYFQGNSAPDKSGLPSDRFSAERTGGSVSTLTIQRTQQEDSAVYLCASSSGQNNSPLHFGNGTRLTVT.

V is TRBV10-3 and J is TRBJ1-1; D is unclear. The V end was cut by 10 bases, the J end by 6 bases, with 15 bases between. Looked up from germline, CDR1 is ENHRY and CDR2 is SYGVKD. The CDR3 runs 12 residues. Written as DNA, the CDR3 is TGTGCCACAAACGGACTTACCTCTGAAGCTTTCTTT. This codes for CATNGLTSEAFF.

This clone showed up just a few times. The chain couples TRBV7-3 to TRBJ2-1, with 10 bases lining up with TRBD2. The CDR3 runs to 13 residues. Germline lookup yields CDR1 SGHTA and CDR2 FQGTGA. V lost 2 bases, J lost 9 bases, and 1 base stayed unmatched. The CDR3 spells CASSLGLAAEQFF. Written as DNA, the CDR3 is TGTGCCAGCAGCTTAGGACTAGCGGCTGAGCAGTTCTTC.

As DNA, the CDR3 is TGTGCCAGCAGCTTGGAAGGGGGGGCAAGGAGGAATGAGCAGTTCTTC. It specifies CASSLEGGARRNEQFF. J is TRBJ2-1 and V is TRBV5-8; D is perhaps TRBD2 (7 bases). CDR3 length: 16 residues. Trimming removed 0 bases from V and 7 bases from J, with 17 bases in between. In germline, CDR1 is SGHTS, CDR2 YDEGEE.

The J gene is TRBJ2-3, the V gene TRBV5-1; 7 nucleotides match TRBD2. Trimming removed 1 base from V and 1 base from J; junction bases left unmatched: 6. The germline CDR1 and CDR2 sequences are SGHRS and YFSETQ. CDR3 length: 16 amino acids. The CDR3 here is CASSLRSAGGTDTQYF. The CDR3 DNA sequence: TGCGCCAGCAGCTTGCGGTCGGCGGGGGGCACAGATACGCAGTATTTT. Using reference TRBV5-1 and TRBJ2-3 for the parts outside the CDR3, the full variable domain is KAGVTQTPRYLIKTRGQQVTLSCSPISGHRSVSWYQQTPGQGLQFLFEYFSETQRNKGNFPGRFSGRQFSNSRSEMNVSTLELGDSALYLCASSLRSAGGTDTQYFGPGTRLTVL.

This clone was detected a few times. The CDR3 here is CASSFGGSSTDTQYF. As DNA, the CDR3 is TGCGCCAGCAGCTTCGGGGGGTCTAGCACAGATACGCAGTATTTT. The chain links TRBV5-1 to TRBJ2-3; 7 nucleotides match TRBD2. The CDR3 totals 15 residues. CDR1 SGHRS and CDR2 YFSETQ come from the germline V gene. The ends lost 2 bases at V and 0 bases at J; junction bases unmatched: 3.

This clone was picked up a small number of times. The chain uses TRBV10-3 and TRBJ1-1, with 8 bases aligning to TRBD1. The V gene's germline CDR1 is ENHRY and CDR2 SYGVKD. The V segment lost 2 bases and the J segment 6 bases; nucleotides outside the gene matches: 2. This CDR3 is 13 amino acids long. In nucleotides, the CDR3 is TGTGCCATCAGTGAGGGACAGGGAGCTGAAGCTTTCTTT. Its protein is CAISEGQGAEAFF.

This clone was counted between two and nine times. V usage is TRBV9 and J usage is TRBJ2-7, with D possibly matching TRBD2 (5 bases). The CDR3 loop spans 14 amino acids. V was pared by 1 base and J by 5 bases, with 13 bases between. CDR1 and CDR2 (germline): SGDLS, YYNGEE. CDR3 nucleotide sequence: TGTGCCAGCAGCGTAAGGTGGGAGAACCACGAGCAGTACTTC. Amino acids: CASSVRWENHEQYF.

This clone showed up just a few times. The rearrangement joins TRBV29-1 to TRBJ2-1, with a weak D call TRBD1 (5 bases). The CDR3 covers 14 residues. Trimming took off 2 bases at V and 0 bases at J, with 8 bases between the two ends. Germline V gene lookup returns CDR1 SQVTM and CDR2 ANQGSEA. The DNA for the CDR3 is TGCAGCGTTGAACAGGGAACCTCCTACAATGAGCAGTTCTTC. The encoded protein is CSVEQGTSYNEQFF.

The chain links TRBV29-1 to TRBJ2-7; 7 nucleotides agree with TRBD1. There are 12 residues in the CDR3. Germline CDR1 reads SQVTM; CDR2 reads ANQGSEA. With 7 bases clipped from V and 5 bases from J, the junction kept 8 bases outside the gene matches. The CDR3: CSGSQGGDEQYF. DNA for the CDR3: TGCAGCGGATCCCAAGGGGGCGACGAGCAGTACTTC.

The chain combines TRBV5-5 with TRBJ2-1; 8 bases match TRBD2. The trim removed 0 bases at V and 6 bases at J, leaving 8 bases unmatched. CDR3 size: 16 residues. The germline V gene has CDR1 SGHKS and CDR2 YYEKEE (reference sequence). CDR3 loop: CASSLGASGGLNEQFF. The CDR3 DNA follows: TGTGCCAGCAGCTTGGGGGCGAGCGGGGGCCTCAATGAGCAGTTCTTC.

This clone was observed once. The sample contains more than one DNA sequence encoding this CDR3. The J gene is TRBJ2-2, the V gene TRBV5-4; TRBD1 matches 7 bases. CDR1 and CDR2 (germline): SGHNT, YYREEE (reference sequence). The CDR3 has 15 residues. The V gene end was trimmed by 4 bases and the J gene end by 2 bases; junction bases not matched to a gene: 5. DNA of the CDR3: TGTGCCAGCAGCCCAAGACAGGGCAACACCGGGGAGCTGTTTTTT. This encodes CASSPRQGNTGELFF.